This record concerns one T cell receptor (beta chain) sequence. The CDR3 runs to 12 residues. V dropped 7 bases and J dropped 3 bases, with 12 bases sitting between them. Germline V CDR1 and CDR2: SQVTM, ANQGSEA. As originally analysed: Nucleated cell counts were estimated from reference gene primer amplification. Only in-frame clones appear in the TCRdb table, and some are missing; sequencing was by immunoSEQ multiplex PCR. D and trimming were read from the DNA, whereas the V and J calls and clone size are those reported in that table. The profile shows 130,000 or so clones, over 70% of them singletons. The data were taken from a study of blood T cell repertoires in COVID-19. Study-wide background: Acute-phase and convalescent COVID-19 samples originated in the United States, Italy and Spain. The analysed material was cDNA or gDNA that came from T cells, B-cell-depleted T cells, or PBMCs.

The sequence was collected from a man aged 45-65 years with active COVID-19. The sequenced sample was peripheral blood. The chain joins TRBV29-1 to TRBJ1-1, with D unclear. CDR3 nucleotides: TGCAGCGGTGCCAGAGGAGACACTGAAGCTTTCTTT. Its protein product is CSGARGDTEAFF.